The 16 T cell receptor beta chains given below trace back to one sample, sequenced in a study of shared clonotypes between healthy human individuals. Sequenced by immunoSEQ multiplex PCR; TCRdb stores in-frame clones only, minus some. The table lists some 2,100,000 clones, 90% to 96% of them singletons. The specimen was naive CD4+ T cells sorted from blood. Subset: CD45RA+ positively selected. Receptor source: a man younger than 35 in good health.

The chain recombines TRBV28 with TRBJ1-5; perhaps TRBD1 as D (6 bases). Germline values: CDR1 MDHEN, CDR2 SYDVKM. With 5 bases removed from V and 1 base from J, the gap between germline ends came to 12 bases. The CDR3 contains 15 residues. The CDR3 DNA is TGTGCCAGCAGTCCCAGGGGTGGGAGCAATCAGCCCCAGCATTTT. Its protein is CASSPRGGSNQPQHF. The entire variable domain, with the rest obtained from reference TRBV28 and TRBJ1-5, is as follows: DVKVTQSSRYLVKRTGEKVFLECVQDMDHENMFWYRQDPGLGLRLIYFSYDVKMKEKGDIPEGYSVSREKKERFSLILESASTNQTSMYLCASSPRGGSNQPQHFGDGTRLSIL.

V usage is TRBV5-1 and J usage is TRBJ1-6; 12 bases are shared with TRBD1. Germline trimming cut 3 bases from V and 14 bases from J; bases unmatched to any gene: 9. The CDR3 runs 15 residues. Germline V CDR1 and CDR2: SGHRS, YFSETQ. In nucleotides, the CDR3 is TGCGCCAGCAGCTCCGGGACAGGGGGCGAGAAAACCCTCCACTTT. As protein: CASSSGTGGEKTLHF.

The chain joins TRBV18 to TRBJ2-2; D is unclear. The germline V gene has CDR1 KGHSH and CDR2 LQKENI. The ends were cut back, 2 bases at V and 6 bases at J, with 13 bases in the middle. The CDR3 has 15 residues. CDR3 DNA: TGTGCCAGCTCACCATTTGCTGAATTTGCCGGGGAGCTGTTTTTT. Its protein is CASSPFAEFAGELFF.

Concerning this clone: The same CDR3 arises from other DNA sequences in this sample as well. The V and J genes are TRBV29-1 and TRBJ2-3; D may be TRBD1 (6 bases). The V end was cut by 4 bases, the J end by 3 bases, with 8 bases between. CDR3 length: 12 amino acids. Germline-derived CDR1 and CDR2 are SQVTM and ANQGSEA. CDR3 DNA sequence: TGCAGCGTTGCCCAGGGGACAGATACGCAGTATTTT. Translating gives CSVAQGTDTQYF.

The chain links TRBV15 to TRBJ2-7; either TRBD1 or TRBD2 may fit D (5 bases each). V dropped 5 bases and J dropped 1 base, with 18 bases sitting between them. The germline V gene encodes CDR1 LNHNV and CDR2 YYDKDF (reference sequence). The CDR3 spans 16 residues. CDR3 bases: TGTGCCACCAGCTCGTCTCGAGGGGCCCGGTCCTACGAGCAGTACTTC. It is translated as CATSSSRGARSYEQYF. The full variable domain, with the rest looked up from reference TRBV15 and TRBJ2-7, is DAMVIQNPRYQVTQFGKPVTLSCSQTLNHNVMYWYQQKSSQAPKLLFHYYDKDFNNEADTPDNFQSRRPNTSFCFLDIRSPGLGDTAMYLCATSSSRGARSYEQYFGPGTRLTVT.

The chain is built from TRBV5-8 and TRBJ2-7, with 7 bases identical to TRBD1. Trimming took 4 bases from V and 1 from J; bases not matched to a gene: 11. Germline V gene sequence: CDR1 SGHTS, CDR2 YDEGEE. The CDR3 sequence is 16 residues long. The chain's CDR3 is CASSTTGTAISYEQYF. In nucleotides, the CDR3 is TGTGCCAGCAGCACCACTGGGACAGCCATATCCTACGAGCAGTACTTC.

This chain joins TRBV7-3 and TRBJ1-1; 7 bases agree with TRBD1. Germline CDR1 SGHTA, CDR2 FQGTGA. The V and J ends lost 4 bases and 4 bases, in that order; junction bases with no gene match: 3. CDR3 length equals 13 residues. The CDR3 loop reads CASSSNRGTEAFF. For the CDR3, the DNA is TGTGCCAGCAGCTCCAACAGGGGCACTGAAGCTTTCTTT.

The V and J genes are TRBV29-1 and TRBJ2-7, with 7 nucleotides matching TRBD2. The CDR3 totals 11 residues. Germline lookup yields CDR1 SQVTM and CDR2 ANQGSEA. Trimming cost V 3 bases and J 5 bases; bases outside gene matches: 1. CDR3 sequence (DNA): TGCAGCGTTGAGAGCGGGAACGAGCAGTACTTC. This translates into CSVESGNEQYF.

Concerning this clone: Other nucleotide sequences from this sample produce the same CDR3. The chain combines TRBV4-3 with TRBJ2-1, with TRBD2 identical over 8 bases. CDR1 is LGHNA, CDR2 YSLEER, per germline. The V and J ends lost 2 bases and 1 base, in that order; junction bases with no gene match: 4. This CDR3 is 16 amino acids long. The CDR3 reads CASSQRASGSYNEQFF. The CDR3 nucleotides read TGCGCCAGCAGCCAACGGGCTAGCGGGTCCTACAATGAGCAGTTCTTC.

The chain recombines TRBV19 with TRBJ2-7; 8 positions agree with TRBD2. The CDR3 loop spans 14 amino acids. Germline CDR1 LNHDA, CDR2 SQIVND (reference sequence). J gave up 4 bases and V 4 bases, and 6 bases lay outside the gene matches. As DNA, the CDR3 is TGTGCCAGTAGTACCGGGACTAGGGGGTACGAGCAGTACTTC. This translates into CASSTGTRGYEQYF.

This CDR3 is CASSAEVAVLGNTIYF. CDR3 bases: TGTGCCAGCAGTGCAGAAGTTGCGGTTCTGGGAAACACCATATATTTT. The V and J genes are TRBV2 and TRBJ1-3; D gene uncertain. This CDR3 has 16 residues. Germline-derived CDR1 and CDR2 are SNHLY and FYNNEI. Trimming removed 4 bases from V and 4 bases from J, with 17 bases in between.

This chain connects TRBV6-4 to TRBJ2-1, with TRBD1 identical over 7 bases. The CDR3 extends over 14 amino acids. Per the germline V gene, CDR1 is MRHNA and CDR2 is SNTAGT. The ends lost 3 bases at V and 11 bases at J; junction bases unmatched: 10. The DNA for the CDR3 is TGTGCCAGCAGTGAGGACAGGACCGTATTAAAGCAGTTCTTC. As protein: CASSEDRTVLKQFF.

The V and J genes are TRBV19 and TRBJ1-2, with 8 bases fitting TRBD1. CDR3 length equals 16 residues. The trim removed 1 base at V and 4 bases at J, leaving 8 bases unmatched. Per the germline V gene, CDR1 is LNHDA and CDR2 is SQIVND (reference sequence). The DNA for the CDR3 is TGTGCCAGTAGTATAGGGACCGGACAGGGTGCCTATGGCTACACCTTC. Translating gives CASSIGTGQGAYGYTF.

V is TRBV6-5 and J is TRBJ1-1; possible D gene TRBD1, 6 bases. This CDR3 region has 15 residues. V was shortened by 5 bases and J by 1 base, with 14 bases between the two germline ends. The germline CDR1 and CDR2 sequences are MNHEY and SVGAGI. CDR3 residues: CASSTSQGGNTEAFF. The CDR3 DNA is TGTGCCAGCAGTACCTCACAGGGCGGGAACACTGAAGCTTTCTTT.

In nucleotides, the CDR3 is TGTGCCATCAGTGGAACTAGTAGCGATGAGCAGTTCTTC. Encoded protein: CAISGTSSDEQFF. The chain carries TRBV10-3 and TRBJ2-1; a weak D match, TRBD2 (5 bases). CDR3 length: 13 amino acids. The germline CDR1 and CDR2 sequences are ENHRY and SYGVKD. V gave up 4 bases and J gave up 8 bases, with 12 bases separating them.

The chain links TRBV6-6 to TRBJ2-1; no definite D call. Trimming removed 0 bases from V and 0 bases from J, with 6 bases in between. CDR1 is MNHNY and CDR2 is SVGAGI in the germline V gene (reference sequence). The CDR3 spans 15 residues. The CDR3 sequence: CASSYSQSSYNEQFF. The CDR3 DNA sequence: TGTGCCAGCAGTTACTCCCAGAGCTCCTACAATGAGCAGTTCTTC.